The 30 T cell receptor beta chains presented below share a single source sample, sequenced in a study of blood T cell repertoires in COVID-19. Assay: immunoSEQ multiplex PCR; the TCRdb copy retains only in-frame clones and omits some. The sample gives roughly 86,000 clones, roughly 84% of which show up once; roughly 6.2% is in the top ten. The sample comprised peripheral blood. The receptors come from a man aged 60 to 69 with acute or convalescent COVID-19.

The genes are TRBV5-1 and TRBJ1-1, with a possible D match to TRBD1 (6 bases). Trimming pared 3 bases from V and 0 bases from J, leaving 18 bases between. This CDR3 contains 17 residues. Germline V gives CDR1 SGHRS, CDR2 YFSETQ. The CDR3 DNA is TGCGCCAGCAGCTGGACAGCCTTTGACTCCATGAACACTGAAGCTTTCTTT. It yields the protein CASSWTAFDSMNTEAFF.

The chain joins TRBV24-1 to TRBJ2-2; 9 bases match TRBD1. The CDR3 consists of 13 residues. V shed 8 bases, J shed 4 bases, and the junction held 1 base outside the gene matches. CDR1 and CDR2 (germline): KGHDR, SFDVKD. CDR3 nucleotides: TGTGCCACCAAGGACAGGGGCACCGGGGAGCTGTTTTTT. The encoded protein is CATKDRGTGELFF.

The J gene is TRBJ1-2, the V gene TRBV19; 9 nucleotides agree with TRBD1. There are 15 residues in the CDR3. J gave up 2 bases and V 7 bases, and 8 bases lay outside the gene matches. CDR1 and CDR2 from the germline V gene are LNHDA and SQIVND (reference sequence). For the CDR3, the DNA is TGTGCCAGTACCGATACAGGGGGCACGAACTATGGCTACACCTTC. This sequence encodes CASTDTGGTNYGYTF. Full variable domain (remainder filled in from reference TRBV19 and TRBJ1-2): DGGITQSPKYLFRKEGQNVTLSCEQNLNHDAMYWYRQDPGQGLRLIYYSQIVNDFQKGDIAEGYSVSREKKESFPLTVTSAQKNPTAFYLCASTDTGGTNYGYTFGSGTRLTVV.

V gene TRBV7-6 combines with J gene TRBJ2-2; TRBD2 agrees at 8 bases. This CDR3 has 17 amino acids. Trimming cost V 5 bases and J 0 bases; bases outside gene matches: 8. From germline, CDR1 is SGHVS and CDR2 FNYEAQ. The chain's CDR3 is CASSLRGGGTNTGELFF. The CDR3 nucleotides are TGTGCCAGCAGCCTACGAGGCGGGGGGACGAACACCGGGGAGCTGTTTTTT.

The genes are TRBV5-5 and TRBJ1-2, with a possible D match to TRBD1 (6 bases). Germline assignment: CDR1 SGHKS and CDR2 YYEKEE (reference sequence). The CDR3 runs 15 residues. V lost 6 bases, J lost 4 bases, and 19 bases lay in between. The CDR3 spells CASTRLQGEAYGYTF. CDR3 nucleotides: TGTGCCAGCACCAGACTACAGGGAGAGGCCTATGGCTACACCTTC.

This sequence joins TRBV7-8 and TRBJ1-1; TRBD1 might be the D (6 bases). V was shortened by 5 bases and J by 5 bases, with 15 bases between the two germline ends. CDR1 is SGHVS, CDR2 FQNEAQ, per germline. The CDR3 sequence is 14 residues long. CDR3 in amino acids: CASSRGGLETEAFF. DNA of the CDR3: TGTGCCAGCAGCCGCGGGGGGCTGGAGACTGAAGCTTTCTTT.

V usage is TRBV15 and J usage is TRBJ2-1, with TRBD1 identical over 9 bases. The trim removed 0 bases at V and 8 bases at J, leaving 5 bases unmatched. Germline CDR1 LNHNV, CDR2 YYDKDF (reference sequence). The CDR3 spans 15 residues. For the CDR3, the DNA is TGTGCCACCAGCAGAGATACAGGGGGCATCGATGAGCAGTTCTTC. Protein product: CATSRDTGGIDEQFF.

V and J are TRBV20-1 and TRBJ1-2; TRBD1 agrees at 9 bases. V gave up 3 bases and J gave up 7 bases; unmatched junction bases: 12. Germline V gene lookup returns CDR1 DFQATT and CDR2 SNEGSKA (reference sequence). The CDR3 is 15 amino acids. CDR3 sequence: CSASSDRGPQGGYTF. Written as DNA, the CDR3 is TGCAGTGCTAGTTCGGACAGGGGTCCCCAGGGTGGCTACACCTTC.

CDR3 loop: CASKRASGETQYF. The DNA for the CDR3 is TGTGCCAGCAAGAGGGCCTCCGGGGAGACCCAGTACTTC. This rearrangement joins TRBV5-4 to TRBJ2-5, with D possibly TRBD2 on 5 matching bases. The CDR3 runs to 13 residues. Germline loops: CDR1 SGHNT, CDR2 YYREEE (reference sequence). V was cut by 6 bases and J by 5 bases, with 14 bases left in between.

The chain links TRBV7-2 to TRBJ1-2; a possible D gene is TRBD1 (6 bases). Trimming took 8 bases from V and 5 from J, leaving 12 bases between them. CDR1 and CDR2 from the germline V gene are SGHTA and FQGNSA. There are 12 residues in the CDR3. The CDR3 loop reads CASSITGYGYTF. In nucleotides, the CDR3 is TGTGCCAGCTCGATTACAGGGTATGGCTACACCTTC.

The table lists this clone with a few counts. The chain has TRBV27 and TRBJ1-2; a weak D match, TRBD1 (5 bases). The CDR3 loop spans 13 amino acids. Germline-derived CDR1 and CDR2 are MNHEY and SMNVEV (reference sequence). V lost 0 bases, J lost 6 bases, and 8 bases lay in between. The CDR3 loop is CASSLSSRDGYTF. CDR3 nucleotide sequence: TGTGCCAGCAGTTTATCGTCCAGGGATGGCTACACCTTC.

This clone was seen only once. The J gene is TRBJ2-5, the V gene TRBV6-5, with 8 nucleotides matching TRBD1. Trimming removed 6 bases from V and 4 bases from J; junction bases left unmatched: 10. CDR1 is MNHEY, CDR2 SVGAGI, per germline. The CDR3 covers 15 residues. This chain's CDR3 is CASRVSRGPSETQYF. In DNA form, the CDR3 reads TGTGCCAGCAGAGTTTCCAGGGGGCCGTCAGAGACCCAGTACTTC.

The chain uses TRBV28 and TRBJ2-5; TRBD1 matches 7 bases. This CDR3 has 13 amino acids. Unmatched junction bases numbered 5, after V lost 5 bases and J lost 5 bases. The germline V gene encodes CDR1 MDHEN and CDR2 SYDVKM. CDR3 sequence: CASSPTGDETQYF. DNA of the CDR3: TGTGCCAGCAGTCCTACAGGGGATGAGACCCAGTACTTC.

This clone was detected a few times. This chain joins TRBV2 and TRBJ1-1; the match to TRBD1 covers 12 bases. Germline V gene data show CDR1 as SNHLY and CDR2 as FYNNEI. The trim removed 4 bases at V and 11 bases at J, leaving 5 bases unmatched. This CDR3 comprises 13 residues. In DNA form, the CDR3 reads TGTGCCAGCAGTGGGGGACAGGGGGCATGGGCTTTCTTT. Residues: CASSGGQGAWAFF.

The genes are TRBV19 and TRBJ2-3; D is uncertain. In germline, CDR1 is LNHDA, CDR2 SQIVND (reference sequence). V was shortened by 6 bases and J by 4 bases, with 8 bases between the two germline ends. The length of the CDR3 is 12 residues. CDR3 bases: TGTGCCAGTAGCTGGCAACCAGATACGCAGTATTTT. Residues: CASSWQPDTQYF. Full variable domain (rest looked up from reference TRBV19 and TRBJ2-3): DGGITQSPKYLFRKEGQNVTLSCEQNLNHDAMYWYRQDPGQGLRLIYYSQIVNDFQKGDIAEGYSVSREKKESFPLTVTSAQKNPTAFYLCASSWQPDTQYFGPGTRLTVL.

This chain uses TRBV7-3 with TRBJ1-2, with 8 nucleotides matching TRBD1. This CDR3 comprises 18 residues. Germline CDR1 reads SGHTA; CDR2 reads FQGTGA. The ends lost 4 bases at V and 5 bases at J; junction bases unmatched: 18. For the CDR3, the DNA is TGTGCCAGCAGCTCCGAGCCCACGACAGGGGTCTCTCTTTATGGCTACACCTTC. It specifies CASSSEPTTGVSLYGYTF.

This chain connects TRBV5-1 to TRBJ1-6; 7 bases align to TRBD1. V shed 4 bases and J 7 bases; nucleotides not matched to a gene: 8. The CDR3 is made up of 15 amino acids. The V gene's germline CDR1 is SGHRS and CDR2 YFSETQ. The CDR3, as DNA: TGCGCCAGCAGCCGTAAAGAACAGGGGAATTCACCCCTCCACTTT. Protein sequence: CASSRKEQGNSPLHF.

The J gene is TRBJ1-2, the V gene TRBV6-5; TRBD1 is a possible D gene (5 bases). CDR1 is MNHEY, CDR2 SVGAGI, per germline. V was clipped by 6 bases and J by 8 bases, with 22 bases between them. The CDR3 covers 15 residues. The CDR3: CASSSIELREGGYTF. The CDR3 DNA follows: TGTGCCAGCAGCTCCATCGAACTCAGGGAGGGCGGCTACACCTTC.

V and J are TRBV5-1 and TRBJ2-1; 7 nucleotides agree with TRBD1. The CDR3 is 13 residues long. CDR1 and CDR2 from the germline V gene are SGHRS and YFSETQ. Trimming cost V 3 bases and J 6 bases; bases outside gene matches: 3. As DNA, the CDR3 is TGCGCCAGCAGCTCGCGACAGGGCAATGAGCAGTTCTTC. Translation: CASSSRQGNEQFF.

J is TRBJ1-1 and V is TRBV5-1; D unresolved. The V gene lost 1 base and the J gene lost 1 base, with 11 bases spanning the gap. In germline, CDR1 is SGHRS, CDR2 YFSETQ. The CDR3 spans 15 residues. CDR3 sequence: CASSLSPRPNTEAFF. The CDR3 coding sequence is TGCGCCAGCAGCTTGAGTCCCAGGCCGAACACTGAAGCTTTCTTT.

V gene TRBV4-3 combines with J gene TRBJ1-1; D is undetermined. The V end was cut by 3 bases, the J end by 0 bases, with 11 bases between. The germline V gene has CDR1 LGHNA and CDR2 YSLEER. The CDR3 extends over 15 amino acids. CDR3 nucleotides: TGCGCCAGCAGCCATAAACAGCAAATGAACACTGAAGCTTTCTTT. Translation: CASSHKQQMNTEAFF.

CDR3 residues: CASVRGREGSYEQYF. The CDR3 nucleotides read TGTGCCAGCGTCAGGGGGCGTGAAGGTTCCTACGAGCAGTACTTC. The chain links TRBV3-1 (or the pseudogene TRBV3-2) to TRBJ2-7; 8 bases match TRBD1. Germline V gives CDR1 LGHDT, CDR2 YNNKEL (reference sequence). The CDR3 sequence is 15 residues long. V was pared by 8 bases and J by 1 base, with 10 bases of the junction left unmatched.

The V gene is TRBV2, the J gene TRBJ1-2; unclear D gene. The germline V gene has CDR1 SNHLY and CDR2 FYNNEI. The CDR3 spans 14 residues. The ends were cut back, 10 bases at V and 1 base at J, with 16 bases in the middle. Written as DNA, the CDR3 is TGTGCCACCCTTCGAGAGGGCAATAACTATGGCTACACCTTC. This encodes CATLREGNNYGYTF.

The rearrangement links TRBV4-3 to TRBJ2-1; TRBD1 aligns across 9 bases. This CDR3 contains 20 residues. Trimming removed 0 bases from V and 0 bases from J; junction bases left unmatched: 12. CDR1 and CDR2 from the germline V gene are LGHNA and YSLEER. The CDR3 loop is CASSQDSGTGFSTSYNEQFF. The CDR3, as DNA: TGCGCCAGCAGCCAAGATTCCGGGACAGGGTTTTCGACCTCCTACAATGAGCAGTTCTTC.

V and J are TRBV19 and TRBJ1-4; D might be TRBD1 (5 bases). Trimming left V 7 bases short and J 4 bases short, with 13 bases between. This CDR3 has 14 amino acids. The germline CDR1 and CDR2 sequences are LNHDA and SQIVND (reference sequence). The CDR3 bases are TGTGCCAGTAACCCGGGACTGTTTAATGAAAAACTGTTTTTT. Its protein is CASNPGLFNEKLFF.

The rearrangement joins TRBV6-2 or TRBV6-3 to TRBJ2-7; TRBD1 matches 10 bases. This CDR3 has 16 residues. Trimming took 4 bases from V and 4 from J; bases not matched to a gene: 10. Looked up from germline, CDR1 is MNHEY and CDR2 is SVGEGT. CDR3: CASSSGWDRGLYEQYF. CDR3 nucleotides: TGTGCCAGCAGTTCCGGGTGGGACAGGGGATTATACGAGCAGTACTTC.

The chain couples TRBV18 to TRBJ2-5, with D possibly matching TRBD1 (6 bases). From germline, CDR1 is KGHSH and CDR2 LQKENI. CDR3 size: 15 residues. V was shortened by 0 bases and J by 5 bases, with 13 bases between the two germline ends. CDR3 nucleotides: TGTGCCAGCTCACCACCGCAGCCCAGGGGTGAGACCCAGTACTTC. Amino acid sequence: CASSPPQPRGETQYF.

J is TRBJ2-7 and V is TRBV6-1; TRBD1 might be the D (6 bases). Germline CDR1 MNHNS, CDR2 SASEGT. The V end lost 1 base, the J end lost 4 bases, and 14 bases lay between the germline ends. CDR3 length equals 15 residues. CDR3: CASSEDPGQSYEQYF. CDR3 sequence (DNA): TGTGCCAGCAGTGAAGACCCGGGACAATCTTACGAGCAGTACTTC.

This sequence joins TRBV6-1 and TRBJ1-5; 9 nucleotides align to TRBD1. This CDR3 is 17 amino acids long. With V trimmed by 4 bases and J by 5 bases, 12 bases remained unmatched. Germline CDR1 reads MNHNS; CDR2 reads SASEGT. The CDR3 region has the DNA TGTGCCAGCAGTGCTTCCGGGACAGGGCTTAGAGATCAGCCCCAGCATTTT. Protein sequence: CASSASGTGLRDQPQHF.

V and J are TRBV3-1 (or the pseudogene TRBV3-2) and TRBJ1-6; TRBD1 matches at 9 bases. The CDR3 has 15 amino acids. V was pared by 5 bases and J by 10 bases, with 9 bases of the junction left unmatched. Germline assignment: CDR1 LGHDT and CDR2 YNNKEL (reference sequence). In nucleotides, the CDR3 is TGTGCCAGCAGCAACGGACAGGGGCGAATCTCACCCCTCCACTTT. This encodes CASSNGQGRISPLHF.